Listed below are T cell receptor beta chains from one sample, sequenced in a study of blood T cells in healthy people across ages. TCRdb analysed the 5' RACE reads with MiXCR anew, one entry per CDR3 protein. The data contain around 1,800,000 distinct CDR3 sequences, roughly 43% of them singletons. What was sequenced was blood. Every receptor here comes from a human donor in good health. The CDR3 runs from the conserved cysteine through the conserved F or W. A D gene is named only where the DNA matches it firmly. Size is omitted from some rows. Given values are once, few, many or a class for expanded clones.

d_call	j_call	clone_size	v_call	cdr3_aa	cdr3_nt
TRBD2	TRBJ2-3	few	TRBV12-3/TRBV12-4	CASRRGLVPDTQYF	TGTGCCAGCAGGAGGGGACTAGTTCCCGATACGCAGTATTTT
-	TRBJ2-5	-	TRBV29-1	CSVKYQGTQYF	TGCAGCGTCAAGTACCAAGGGACCCAGTACTTC
-	TRBJ1-1	-	TRBV5-1	CASSAQDSYTEAFF	TGCGCCAGCAGCGCCCAGGACAGCTACACTGAAGCTTTCTTT
-	TRBJ2-5	few	TRBV7-2	CASSLGWGVQETQYF	TGTGCCAGCAGCTTAGGGTGGGGGGTCCAAGAGACCCAGTACTTC
-	TRBJ2-7	few	TRBV6-2/TRBV6-3	CASSYSSAGDEQYF	TGTGCCAGCAGTTACTCGAGTGCAGGGGACGAGCAGTACTTC
-	TRBJ2-7	few	TRBV7-2	CASSLEVTTVPYEQYF	TGTGCCAGCAGCTTAGAGGTTACGACAGTCCCCTACGAGCAGTACTTC
TRBD1	TRBJ2-7	once	TRBV27	CASSLSGQEYEQYF	TGTGCCAGCAGTTTATCTGGACAGGAGTACGAGCAGTACTTC
TRBD1	TRBJ2-3	-	TRBV7-3	CASSLTGSATQYF	TGTGCCAGCAGCTTGACAGGGAGCGCTACGCAGTATTTT
-	TRBJ2-5	-	TRBV5-1	CASSSGVGGIKTQYF	TGCGCCAGCAGCTCCGGCGTTGGGGGGATAAAGACCCAGTACTTC
-	TRBJ1-6	many	TRBV20-1	CSASTGVQNNSPLHF	TGCAGTGCTAGTACGGGGGTTCAGAATAATTCACCCCTCCACTTT
-	TRBJ1-1	-	TRBV29-1	CSVSRERRTEAFF	TGCAGCGTGTCCAGGGAGAGGAGGACTGAAGCTTTCTTT
-	TRBJ2-1	-	TRBV12-3/TRBV12-4	CASSFGRPYNEQFF	TGTGCCAGCAGTTTCGGCCGACCCTACAATGAGCAGTTCTTC
TRBD1	TRBJ2-7	-	TRBV4-2	CASSQLLGTGVSEQYF	TGTGCCAGCAGCCAATTGCTAGGGACAGGGGTAAGCGAGCAGTACTTC
TRBD2	TRBJ2-3	-	TRBV7-8	CTSSGSGGWTDTQYF	TGTACCAGCAGCGGTAGCGGGGGGTGGACAGATACGCAGTATTTT
-	TRBJ2-1	few	TRBV10-3	CAIRISDQGGRNEQFF	TGTGCCATCAGGATATCTGACCAGGGCGGTAGAAATGAGCAGTTCTTC
TRBD1	TRBJ2-1	-	TRBV24-1	CATSDPGTASGRYNEQFF	TGTGCCACCAGTGATCCAGGGACAGCTTCCGGACGCTACAATGAGCAGTTCTTC
-	TRBJ2-6	few	TRBV6-6	CASSSPGLSTGANVLTF	TGTGCCAGCAGTTCTCCGGGACTCTCAACCGGGGCCAACGTCCTGACTTTC